Listed here are 32 T cell receptor beta chains from one sample, sequenced in a study of shared clonotypes between healthy human individuals. Using immunoSEQ multiplex PCR, the repertoire was profiled, and TCRdb retains in-frame clones only, with some absent. The data contain millions of clones, about 92% of them singletons. As defined, naive CD8 cells were CD45RO-negative and positively selected for CCR7, with terminally differentiated effector memory CD45RA+ cells excluded. Sample: naive CD8+ T cells from PBMCs. The receptors derive from a man aged 18-30 years in good health. Some clones in this sample may be carry-over from other donors' samples.

The V call is TRBV10-3, the J call TRBJ1-1; maybe TRBD1 (5 bases). Trimming removed 3 bases at V and 5 bases at J, with 13 bases between. The CDR3 contains 14 residues. From germline, CDR1 is ENHRY and CDR2 SYGVKD. Here the CDR3 DNA reads TGTGCCATCAGTGATGGCAGGGTTGGAACTGAAGCTTTCTTT. It encodes CAISDGRVGTEAFF.

The chain employs TRBV4-2 and TRBJ2-6, with TRBD2 matching 11 bases. The V segment lost 1 base and the J segment 0 bases; nucleotides outside the gene matches: 5. Germline CDR1 LGHNA, CDR2 YNFKEQ. The CDR3 length is 19 residues. CDR3 nucleotides: TGTGCCAGCAGCCAAGCCTTAGCGGGAGGGGTCTCTGGGGCCAACGTCCTGACTTTC. This encodes CASSQALAGGVSGANVLTF.

The chain employs TRBV10-1 and TRBJ2-2; perhaps TRBD1 as D (5 bases). The CDR3 length is 14 residues. CDR1 WNHNN and CDR2 SYGVQD come from the germline V gene (reference sequence). V lost 6 bases and J lost 5, with 13 bases in between. The CDR3 protein is CASSLRAGTGELFF. The CDR3 DNA follows: TGCGCCAGCAGCTTAAGGGCAGGGACCGGGGAGCTGTTTTTT.

This chain connects TRBV27 to TRBJ2-1; 11 bases are shared with TRBD2. Unmatched junction bases numbered 10, after V lost 8 bases and J lost 7 bases. The CDR3 loop spans 15 amino acids. From germline, CDR1 is MNHEY and CDR2 SMNVEV (reference sequence). CDR3: CASCSGRAVSNEQFF. The CDR3 nucleotides read TGTGCCAGCTGTAGCGGGAGGGCCGTTTCAAATGAGCAGTTCTTC.

The gene calls are TRBV28 and TRBJ2-2; D is uncertain. Germline-derived CDR1 and CDR2 are MDHEN and SYDVKM. Between the trimmed V and J ends, which lost 6 bases and 6 bases, there was a span of 5 bases. The CDR3 is 11 amino acids. This chain's CDR3 is CASRDAGELFF. CDR3 coding DNA: TGTGCCAGCAGGGATGCCGGGGAGCTGTTTTTT.

The chain joins TRBV2 to TRBJ2-5; D gene ambiguous. The CDR3 consists of 13 residues. The V gene's germline CDR1 is SNHLY and CDR2 FYNNEI. Trimming left V 6 bases short and J 0 bases short, with 8 bases between. CDR3: CASRSRDQETQYF. The CDR3, as DNA: TGTGCCAGCAGATCCCGGGACCAAGAGACCCAGTACTTC.

The chain combines TRBV2 with TRBJ2-1; 9 nucleotides agree with TRBD2. The trim removed 8 bases at V and 7 bases at J, leaving 12 bases unmatched. The CDR3 is 15 residues long. Germline V gene lookup returns CDR1 SNHLY and CDR2 FYNNEI. Here the CDR3 DNA reads TGTGCCAGCGGGCCCGTGCGGGAGGGACTGAATGAGCAGTTCTTC. It encodes CASGPVREGLNEQFF.

The V and J genes are TRBV7-9 and TRBJ2-7; a possible D gene is TRBD2 (6 bases). This CDR3 is 16 amino acids long. Per the germline V gene, CDR1 is SEHNR and CDR2 is FQNEAQ (reference sequence). V was shortened by 4 bases and J by 3 bases, with 19 bases between the two germline ends. The CDR3 protein is CASSSPSRGPFYEQYF. The DNA of the CDR3 is TGTGCCAGCAGCTCCCCCTCGCGGGGACCGTTCTACGAGCAGTACTTC.

This clone was detected once. The chain recombines TRBV11-1 with TRBJ2-1; TRBD1 agrees at 9 bases. The CDR3 runs to 15 residues. Germline loops: CDR1 SGHAT, CDR2 FQDESV (reference sequence). V was pared by 7 bases and J by 8 bases, with 12 bases of the junction left unmatched. The CDR3 nucleotides read TGTGCCAGCACCGTATTTGGACAGGGGACAGATGAGCAGTTCTTC. This gives the protein CASTVFGQGTDEQFF.

This rearrangement joins TRBV6-5 to TRBJ2-7, with 8 bases that match TRBD1. With 4 bases clipped from V and 0 bases from J, the junction kept 2 bases outside the gene matches. CDR1 MNHEY and CDR2 SVGAGI come from the germline V gene. The CDR3 has 14 amino acids. The CDR3 bases are TGTGCCAGCAGTTGGACAGGGAACTCCTACGAGCAGTACTTC. Its protein product is CASSWTGNSYEQYF.

The genes are TRBV7-9 and TRBJ2-7, with D hard to call. CDR3 length equals 13 residues. The germline gives CDR1 SEHNR, CDR2 FQNEAQ (reference sequence). V gave up 2 bases and J gave up 6 bases, with 11 bases separating them. The CDR3 DNA is TGTGCCAGCAGCTTAAGTCTGAGGTCCGAGCAGTACTTC. Its translation is CASSLSLRSEQYF.

The chain joins TRBV7-9 to TRBJ2-7, with TRBD1 identical over 7 bases. The CDR3 consists of 15 residues. Trimming at V came to 0 bases and at J to 7 bases, leaving 9 bases not matched to a gene. Germline-derived CDR1 and CDR2 are SEHNR and FQNEAQ (reference sequence). The CDR3 is CASSLAVTPDREQYF. CDR3 nucleotides: TGTGCCAGCAGCTTAGCGGTGACCCCGGACAGGGAGCAGTACTTC. The full variable domain, in which reference TRBV7-9 and TRBJ2-7 provide the parts outside the CDR3, is DTGVSQNPRHKITKRGQNVTFRCDPISEHNRLYWYRQTLGQGPEFLTYFQNEAQLEKSRLLSDRFSAERPKGSFSTLEIQRTEQGDSAMYLCASSLAVTPDREQYFGPGTRLTVT.

The CDR3 loop is CASSETGQGPEKLFF. CDR3 nucleotides: TGTGCCAGCAGTGAAACGGGACAGGGTCCCGAAAAACTGTTTTTT. V usage is TRBV2 and J usage is TRBJ1-4, with 9 bases fitting TRBD1. Germline CDR1 reads SNHLY; CDR2 reads FYNNEI. CDR3 size: 15 residues. V dropped 2 bases and J dropped 8; count of bases not matched to a gene: 6. The whole variable domain, filled in from reference TRBV2 and TRBJ1-4, reads EPEVTQTPSHQVTQMGQEVILRCVPISNHLYFYWYRQILGQKVEFLVSFYNNEISEKSEIFDDQFSVERPDGSNFTLKIRSTKLEDSAMYFCASSETGQGPEKLFFGSGTQLSVL.

V gene TRBV29-1 combines with J gene TRBJ2-1; D possibly matches TRBD1 or TRBD2 (5 bases each). This CDR3 is built from 20 residues. V lost 7 bases to trimming and J lost 6 bases, with 37 bases between them. Germline CDR1 and CDR2: SQVTM and ANQGSEA. The CDR3 DNA reads TGCAGCGCCGACCACCCCGGGACGATGGAAAAAGCTCAGGCCCCCAATGAGCAGTTCTTC. It is translated as CSADHPGTMEKAQAPNEQFF.

Here the CDR3 reads CASTRAGELYSPLHF. Here the CDR3 DNA reads TGTGCCAGCACACGAGCAGGGGAACTTTATTCACCCCTCCACTTT. The chain recombines TRBV13 with TRBJ1-6; weak D call: TRBD1 (6 bases). The V and J ends lost 7 bases and 8 bases respectively, with 18 bases between them. CDR3 size: 15 residues. Germline-derived CDR1 and CDR2 are PRHDT and FYEKMQ (reference sequence).

The chain employs TRBV7-9 and TRBJ2-1; 8 nucleotides align to TRBD2. Germline CDR1 reads SEHNR; CDR2 reads FQNEAQ (reference sequence). The trim removed 6 bases at V and 2 bases at J, leaving 9 bases unmatched. The CDR3 sequence is 16 residues long. The DNA of the CDR3 is TGTGCCAGCAGTTCTAACGGGGGGGTTACCTACAATGAGCAGTTCTTC. Encoded protein: CASSSNGGVTYNEQFF.

The J gene is TRBJ2-7, the V gene TRBV9; 8 nucleotides align to TRBD1. Germline trimming cut 4 bases from V and 6 bases from J; bases unmatched to any gene: 9. This CDR3 is 14 amino acids long. Germline values: CDR1 SGDLS, CDR2 YYNGEE. CDR3 amino acids: CASSPGTGYLEQYF. Written as DNA, the CDR3 is TGTGCCAGCAGCCCGGGGACAGGATACCTCGAGCAGTACTTC.

This chain links TRBV7-8 with TRBJ2-5; weak D call: TRBD2 (5 bases). The CDR3 contains 15 residues. Germline lookup yields CDR1 SGHVS and CDR2 FQNEAQ. V lost 3 bases and J 2 bases, leaving 13 bases between the germline ends. CDR3 region: CASSLAMGRQETQYF. The CDR3 nucleotides read TGTGCCAGCAGCTTGGCGATGGGGAGACAAGAGACCCAGTACTTC.

This clone was recorded once. The chain carries TRBV14 and TRBJ2-5, with 14 positions matching TRBD2. Germline CDR1 SGHDN, CDR2 FVKESK. Losses at the gene ends were 4 bases for V and 2 bases for J; bases not matched to a gene: 12. This CDR3 comprises 19 residues. For the CDR3, the DNA is TGTGCCAGCAGCCCTTTTCGGACTAGCGGGAGGCCCTTGCAAGAGACCCAGTACTTC. This encodes CASSPFRTSGRPLQETQYF.

The J gene is TRBJ2-7, the V gene TRBV6-5, with D hard to call. V lost 7 bases, J lost 7 bases, and 14 bases lay in between. CDR3 size: 12 residues. The V gene's germline CDR1 is MNHEY and CDR2 SVGAGI. CDR3 region: CASTLQWKEQYF. The CDR3 DNA reads TGTGCCAGCACCCTCCAGTGGAAAGAGCAGTACTTC.

V gene TRBV4-1 combines with J gene TRBJ2-7; D is ambiguous. Trimming cost V 0 bases and J 1 base, with 13 bases left between them. The CDR3 loop spans 16 amino acids. Germline-derived CDR1 and CDR2 are MGHRA and YSYEKL. The DNA of the CDR3 is TGCGCCAGCAGCCAAGACCTAAGCGAGAGTTCCTACGAGCAGTACTTC. It codes for CASSQDLSESSYEQYF.

V usage is TRBV11-3 and J usage is TRBJ2-1, with unresolved D. This CDR3 comprises 15 residues. Germline V gene sequence: CDR1 SGHNT, CDR2 YENEEA. The V end was cut by 0 bases, the J end by 7 bases, with 13 bases between. The CDR3 is CASSLDRARLNEQFF. CDR3 in DNA: TGTGCCAGCAGCTTAGATCGGGCCAGGCTAAATGAGCAGTTCTTC.

This sequence joins TRBV2 and TRBJ1-2; TRBD1 matches at 7 bases. The CDR3 has 13 amino acids. V lost 7 bases to trimming and J lost 5 bases; unmatched junction nucleotides: 7. In germline, CDR1 is SNHLY, CDR2 FYNNEI. CDR3 in amino acids: CASTEARGYGYTF. The CDR3 nucleotides read TGTGCCAGCACCGAAGCCAGGGGGTATGGCTACACCTTC.

The J gene is TRBJ2-7, the V gene TRBV30; TRBD1 matches at 11 bases. The V gene end was trimmed by 1 base and the J gene end by 2 bases; junction bases not matched to a gene: 7. Germline assignment: CDR1 GTSNPN and CDR2 SVGIG (reference sequence). The CDR3 is 16 residues long. The DNA for the CDR3 is TGTGCCTGGAGTGGGGGGACAGGGGGTTTGACCTACGAGCAGTACTTC. It is translated as CAWSGGTGGLTYEQYF.

The genes are TRBV7-9 and TRBJ2-3; 10 bases line up with TRBD2. Trimming at V came to 5 bases and at J to 5 bases, leaving 10 bases not matched to a gene. The CDR3 length is 16 residues. Germline CDR1 SEHNR, CDR2 FQNEAQ (reference sequence). CDR3 amino acids: CASSTPSGRGRDTQYF. The CDR3 nucleotides read TGTGCCAGCAGCACCCCCAGCGGGAGGGGTAGAGATACGCAGTATTTT.

The rearrangement joins TRBV4-1 to TRBJ2-7; D not certain. Germline V gives CDR1 MGHRA, CDR2 YSYEKL. Trimming pared 0 bases from V and 0 bases from J, leaving 18 bases between. The CDR3 loop spans 18 amino acids. The CDR3 spells CASSQDSGYRPSSYEQYF. CDR3 nucleotide sequence: TGCGCCAGCAGCCAAGATAGTGGGTACCGGCCCTCCTCCTACGAGCAGTACTTC.

The chain uses TRBV25-1 and TRBJ1-2; a weak D match, TRBD1 (5 bases). V was shortened by 7 bases and J by 2 bases, with 8 bases between the two germline ends. The CDR3 extends over 12 amino acids. The V gene's germline CDR1 is MGHDK and CDR2 SYGVNS. CDR3 sequence: CASIGGNYGYTF. CDR3 DNA: TGTGCCAGCATTGGGGGAAACTATGGCTACACCTTC.

The V call is TRBV5-8, the J call TRBJ2-2; 7 bases map to TRBD2. With V trimmed by 6 bases and J by 5 bases, 10 bases remained unmatched. This CDR3 has 15 residues. CDR1 is SGHTS, CDR2 YDEGEE, per germline. In nucleotides, the CDR3 is TGTGCCAGCACCCGGGGGGAGAGTCGGACCGGGGAGCTGTTTTTT. Amino acids: CASTRGESRTGELFF.

The chain is built from TRBV4-3 and TRBJ1-4, with D possibly being TRBD1 (5 bases). The V gene lost 0 bases and the J gene lost 3 bases, with 14 bases spanning the gap. The length of the CDR3 is 17 residues. The germline V gene encodes CDR1 LGHNA and CDR2 YSLEER. The CDR3, as DNA: TGCGCCAGCAGCCAAGACGGGGGGGACCCCTCTAATGAAAAACTGTTTTTT. Protein sequence: CASSQDGGDPSNEKLFF.

The chain combines TRBV10-1 with TRBJ2-7; 8 nucleotides agree with TRBD2. Trimming removed 3 bases from V and 7 bases from J; junction bases left unmatched: 8. Germline V CDR1 and CDR2: WNHNN, SYGVQD (reference sequence). The CDR3 extends over 14 amino acids. CDR3 residues: CASSELAVAGEQYF. As DNA, the CDR3 is TGCGCCAGCAGTGAACTAGCGGTCGCCGGGGAGCAGTACTTC.

V gene TRBV27 combines with J gene TRBJ2-7; D call uncertain. Germline V gene sequence: CDR1 MNHEY, CDR2 SMNVEV (reference sequence). The CDR3 covers 14 residues. V lost 1 base to trimming and J lost 2 bases, with 9 bases between them. CDR3 DNA: TGTGCCAGCAGTTTATTTGCTTTTGCCTACGAGCAGTACTTC. This codes for CASSLFAFAYEQYF.

In regard to this clone: Other DNA variants within this sample encode the same CDR3. The J gene is TRBJ2-5, the V gene TRBV13; no firm D call. V was trimmed by 0 bases and J by 4 bases, leaving 3 bases between them. Germline values: CDR1 PRHDT, CDR2 FYEKMQ (reference sequence). The CDR3 length is 12 residues. Here the CDR3 DNA reads TGTGCCAGCAGCTTAGGTCGAGAGACCCAGTACTTC. Protein product: CASSLGRETQYF.